Below are 4 T cell receptor beta chains sequenced from a single sample in a study of CD8 T cells in ankylosing spondylitis. TCRdb called the 5' RACE reads again in MiXCR, with one record for every CDR3 protein. The table lists approximately 300,000 distinct CDR3 sequences, over 15% of them singletons. Sequencing was done on a sample of blood, either unsorted or a sorted T cell fraction (not recorded which). The receptors derive from a male donor with ankylosing spondylitis or in good health (not recorded which).

The J gene is TRBJ2-3, the V gene TRBV9; D assignment may be TRBD1 or TRBD2 (5 bases each). Trimming removed 4 bases from V and 1 base from J, with 16 bases in between. In germline, CDR1 is SGDLS, CDR2 YYNGEE. This CDR3 has 16 residues. CDR3 nucleotides: TGTGCCAGCAGCTCGACACCGGGGCCGGGCACAGATACGCAGTATTTT. The encoded protein is CASSSTPGPGTDTQYF.

In this sample, this clonotype turned up many times. V and J are TRBV7-2 and TRBJ2-1; D is perhaps TRBD1 (5 bases). The CDR3 is 12 residues long. CDR1 and CDR2 (germline): SGHTA, FQGNSA. V lost 2 bases and J 7 bases, leaving 6 bases between the germline ends. The CDR3 coding sequence is TGTGCCAGCAGCTTAAAGGGGAATGAGCAGTTCTTC. Its translation is CASSLKGNEQFF.

This chain uses TRBV27 with TRBJ1-5; tentatively, D is TRBD1 (5 bases). Germline V gene sequence: CDR1 MNHEY, CDR2 SMNVEV (reference sequence). This CDR3 has 12 amino acids. The V end was cut by 5 bases, the J end by 6 bases, with 8 bases between. The CDR3 region is CASSPQGQPQHF. CDR3 bases: TGTGCCAGCAGTCCGCAGGGTCAGCCCCAGCATTTT.

The gene calls are TRBV4-2 and TRBJ2-1, with D tentatively TRBD1 or TRBD2 (5 bases each). The V end lost 5 bases, the J end lost 5 bases, and 22 bases lay between the germline ends. CDR1 LGHNA and CDR2 YNFKEQ come from the germline V gene. The CDR3 runs 17 residues. This CDR3 is CASSAASGTEGDNEQFF. The DNA for the CDR3 is TGTGCCAGCAGCGCGGCCTCCGGGACGGAAGGGGACAATGAGCAGTTCTTC.